This T cell receptor beta chain was observed in a study of T cells in Graves' hyperthyroidism and ophthalmopathy. TCR beta CDR3 regions were amplified from RNA. HTBI primers drove first-round RT-PCR of the TCR CDR3. TCRdb itself ran the multiplex PCR reads through MiXCR, one entry per CDR3 protein. This table holds a few hundred thousand distinct CDR3 sequences, 15% to 18% found once. The germline V gene has CDR1 SGHAT and CDR2 FQDESV (reference sequence). The CDR3 sequence is 16 residues long. J was trimmed by 6 bases and V by 5 bases; bases with no gene match: 16. J is TRBJ2-7 and V is TRBV11-1; 7 bases are shared with TRBD1. Specimen: blood. This receptor was taken from a woman under 40 with Graves' hyperthyroidism. The CDR3 nucleotides are TGTGCCAGCAGCCAAGGGGGCTTTTCGACCGCCTCCGAGCAGTACTTC. Its protein product is CASSQGGFSTASEQYF.